These 14 T cell receptor beta chains originate from one sample sequenced in a study of Tregs in tolerant kidney transplant recipients. The table came from immunoSEQ multiplex PCR; TCRdb's copy has only in-frame clones and leaves some out. The table shows just over 30,000 clones, with 82% occurring only once. Their antigens remain unidentified. Sample: Tregs from blood cultured with allogeneic cells. The receptors derive from a human donor in good health.

A few counts support this clone. The chain has TRBV29-1 and TRBJ1-5; 8 bases agree with TRBD1. The J segment lost 5 bases and the V segment lost 6 bases, leaving 3 bases of the junction unmatched. Germline lookup yields CDR1 SQVTM and CDR2 ANQGSEA. There are 12 residues in the CDR3. CDR3 protein: CSVAQGDQPQHF. CDR3 DNA sequence: TGCAGCGTCGCACAGGGGGATCAGCCCCAGCATTTT.

The chain joins TRBV12-5 to TRBJ2-1, with TRBD2 as a possible D gene (5 bases). V gave up 0 bases and J gave up 4 bases, with 7 bases separating them. This CDR3 is 14 amino acids long. Germline CDR1 and CDR2: LGHNT and FRNRAP. The CDR3 sequence is CASGLVPGYNEQFF. The CDR3 nucleotides read TGTGCTAGTGGTTTGGTACCGGGGTACAATGAGCAGTTCTTC. Looking up the rest from reference TRBV12-5 and TRBJ2-1 gives the full variable domain: DARVTQTPRHKVTEMGQEVTMRCQPILGHNTVFWYRQTMMQGLELLAYFRNRAPLDDSGMPKDRFSAEMPDATLATLKIQPSEPRDSAVYFCASGLVPGYNEQFFGPGTRLTVL.

The rearrangement joins TRBV5-4 to TRBJ2-3; 7 bases match TRBD1. The CDR3 contains 15 residues. Germline V gene sequence: CDR1 SGHNT, CDR2 YYREEE (reference sequence). Unmatched junction bases numbered 5, after V lost 4 bases and J lost 0 bases. CDR3 in DNA: TGTGCCAGCAGCGCCGGGACAGTTAGCACAGATACGCAGTATTTT. Translated, it gives CASSAGTVSTDTQYF.

The V and J genes are TRBV29-1 and TRBJ2-1; weak D call: TRBD2 (5 bases). Germline lookup yields CDR1 SQVTM and CDR2 ANQGSEA. The CDR3 is 12 residues long. V was clipped by 6 bases and J by 10 bases, with 16 bases between them. This CDR3 reads CSVYSSPREQFF. For the CDR3, the DNA is TGCAGCGTGTACTCTAGCCCCAGGGAGCAGTTCTTC.

The gene calls are TRBV11-1 and TRBJ1-6; no clear D gene. V lost 5 bases and J 7 bases, leaving 18 bases between the germline ends. Germline loops: CDR1 SGHAT, CDR2 FQDESV (reference sequence). The CDR3 contains 16 residues. CDR3 in amino acids: CASSNVVPNGNSPLHF. DNA for the CDR3: TGTGCCAGCAGCAACGTAGTCCCGAACGGAAATTCACCCCTCCACTTT.

The chain uses TRBV18 and TRBJ2-5, with D unclear. Germline V gene lookup returns CDR1 KGHSH and CDR2 LQKENI. The CDR3 loop spans 14 amino acids. Trimming left V 3 bases short and J 4 bases short, with 12 bases between. CDR3 sequence reads: CASSPGLVGETQYF. CDR3 DNA: TGTGCCAGCTCACCCGGCCTAGTGGGAGAGACCCAGTACTTC.

This chain links TRBV29-1 with TRBJ1-1; possibly TRBD1 for D (6 bases). Germline V CDR1 and CDR2: SQVTM, ANQGSEA. The CDR3 has 17 amino acids. The V end was cut by 4 bases, the J end by 2 bases, with 23 bases between. In DNA form, the CDR3 reads TGCAGCGTTGGGGGGCGAGGGGCGAGGGCGGGAAACACTGAAGCTTTCTTT. Translation: CSVGGRGARAGNTEAFF.

Only a few counts were recorded for this clone. The gene calls are TRBV7-9 and TRBJ2-3; D perhaps matches TRBD1 (6 bases). Trimming took off 9 bases at V and 0 bases at J, with 10 bases between the two ends. CDR1 is SEHNR, CDR2 FQNEAQ, per germline (reference sequence). The CDR3 extends over 13 amino acids. The CDR3 reads CASIQGSTDTQYF. DNA of the CDR3: TGTGCCAGTATACAGGGAAGCACAGATACGCAGTATTTT.

V is TRBV10-3 and J is TRBJ2-3, with D maybe TRBD2 (6 bases). Germline CDR1 reads ENHRY; CDR2 reads SYGVKD. Trimming pared 4 bases from V and 6 bases from J, leaving 20 bases between. The CDR3 contains 16 residues. The CDR3 DNA reads TGTGCCATCAGTGTAAGCGGGTCGGCGAGGGTGGATACGCAGTATTTT. Translation: CAISVSGSARVDTQYF.

The chain links TRBV7-9 to TRBJ2-7; weak D call: TRBD1 (5 bases). The V gene's germline CDR1 is SEHNR and CDR2 FQNEAQ (reference sequence). The CDR3 spans 13 residues. Trimming stripped 3 bases from V and 0 bases from J, with 6 bases between. CDR3 bases: TGTGCCAGCAGCTTCAGGGACTCCTACGAGCAGTACTTC. Translating it yields CASSFRDSYEQYF.

The chain joins TRBV18 to TRBJ2-5, with TRBD1 identical over 7 bases. TRBJ2-7 explains the end of the DNA better; the J call may be wrong. Germline V gene data show CDR1 as KGHSH and CDR2 as LQKENI. This CDR3 comprises 14 residues. DNA for the CDR3: TGTGCCAGCTCACGTGAACAGGGGCCCTACGAGCAGTACTTC. Translated: CASSREQGPYEQYF.

The chain combines TRBV2 with TRBJ2-6, with a tentative D call TRBD1 (6 bases). Per germline, CDR1 SNHLY and CDR2 FYNNEI. V lost 6 bases and J lost 3, with 18 bases in between. The CDR3 is 17 amino acids. The CDR3 DNA reads TGTGCCAGCAGGAGGACAGCCAGATTAGGTGGGGCCAACGTCCTGACTTTC. As protein: CASRRTARLGGANVLTF.

DNA of the CDR3: TGTGCCAGCAGTTCTGGACAGGGAAGGGGCACAGATACGCAGTATTTT. Encoded protein: CASSSGQGRGTDTQYF. The chain recombines TRBV7-9 with TRBJ2-3, with 8 bases fitting TRBD1. CDR3 length: 16 residues. CDR1 SEHNR and CDR2 FQNEAQ come from the germline V gene (reference sequence). Trimming removed 6 bases from V and 1 base from J; junction bases left unmatched: 9.

The chain carries TRBV19 and TRBJ2-2, with TRBD1 identical over 7 bases. Unmatched junction bases numbered 8, after V lost 7 bases and J lost 3 bases. CDR1 is LNHDA and CDR2 is SQIVND in the germline V gene (reference sequence). This CDR3 contains 15 residues. The CDR3 loop reads CASTAQGLYTGELFF. Here the CDR3 DNA reads TGTGCCAGTACCGCACAGGGGTTATACACCGGGGAGCTGTTTTTT.